This is a list of T cell receptor beta chains from one sample in a study of patients and donors after allogeneic stem cell transplantation. MiXCR, applied by TCRdb to the RT-PCR reads, yields one record per CDR3 protein. The table has 920,000 or so distinct CDR3 sequences, about 20% seen once. Sequencing was performed on blood, either unsorted or a sorted T cell fraction (not recorded which). The receptor source for this set is a human donor who was either an allogeneic HSCT recipient or a stem cell or donor lymphocyte infusion donor (not recorded which). It is not recorded whose cells these are; they may come from a transplant donor. CDR3s include the opening cysteine and the closing phenylalanine or tryptophan. Fields, in order: V gene, CDR3 protein.

>TRBV18
CASSRDAQDTQYF
>TRBV5-1
CASSLISAKSYEQYF
>TRBV2
CASRQDSNQPQHF
>TRBV12-3/TRBV12-4
CASSSRENQPQHF
>TRBV19
CASNGFRARDTEAFF
>TRBV9
CASSVVGEGNEQFF
>TRBV7-9
CASSLSSILNTGELFF
>TRBV6-1
CARVEADSYEQYF
>TRBV18
CASPQSGRTDTQYF
>TRBV24-1
CATSGVTLLNYGYTF
>TRBV9
CASSEQGSSYNEQFF
>TRBV7-9
CASSFGQALYEQFF
>TRBV28
CASSPTRFQPQHF
>TRBV29-1
CSVDITSGSSYNEQFF
>TRBV11-1
CASSLARGKQPYYEQYF
>TRBV25-1
CASSASTSGGFNEQFF